A single sample is the source of the 25 T cell receptor beta chains below, sequenced in a study of blood T cells in healthy people across ages. With a J-beta primer mix and a sample-barcoded 5' primer, a second PCR ran roughly 7 to 11 cycles. MiXCR, run by TCRdb on the 5' RACE reads, gives a single entry per CDR3 protein. The sample consists of about 1.5 million distinct CDR3 sequences, 35% to 45% of them appearing once. Source material: blood. The source is a woman between 18 and 29 years old in good health.

A few counts support this clonotype. This chain joins TRBV20-1 and TRBJ1-2; tentatively, D is TRBD1 (5 bases). Trimming pared 0 bases from V and 7 bases from J, leaving 12 bases between. CDR1 and CDR2 from the germline V gene are DFQATT and SNEGSKA (reference sequence). The CDR3 is 13 amino acids. Written as DNA, the CDR3 is TGCAGTGCTAGAGAGGTCAGGGCTACTGGCTACACCTTC. Translating gives CSAREVRATGYTF.

The rearrangement uses TRBV12-3 or TRBV12-4 and TRBJ2-5; D remains unclear. V gave up 5 bases and J gave up 11 bases, with 24 bases separating them. The CDR3 length is 15 residues. The CDR3 DNA sequence: TGTGCCAGCAGTCTCTTGGGCCTGCAAGGTGCTGAGCAGTACTTC. This translates into CASSLLGLQGAEQYF.

This clonotype was counted only a few times. The chain joins TRBV15 to TRBJ2-1, with D possibly TRBD1 on 6 matching bases. Germline CDR1 and CDR2: LNHNV and YYDKDF (reference sequence). V was clipped by 0 bases and J by 10 bases, with 19 bases between them. The CDR3 length is 16 residues. CDR3 protein: CATSRDSQGLSSEQFF. The CDR3 nucleotides are TGTGCCACCAGCAGAGATAGTCAGGGGCTGTCAAGCGAGCAGTTCTTC. Full variable domain (outside the CDR3, taken from reference TRBV15 and TRBJ2-1): DAMVIQNPRYQVTQFGKPVTLSCSQTLNHNVMYWYQQKSSQAPKLLFHYYDKDFNNEADTPDNFQSRRPNTSFCFLDIRSPGLGDTAMYLCATSRDSQGLSSEQFFGPGTRLTVL.

This chain joins TRBV14 and TRBJ2-3, with D hard to call. The germline CDR1 and CDR2 sequences are SGHDN and FVKESK. The CDR3 totals 15 residues. V was pared by 5 bases and J by 0 bases, with 12 bases between. The DNA for the CDR3 is TGTGCCAGCAGCTCTGTCCCCGGGAGCACAGATACGCAGTATTTT. This sequence encodes CASSSVPGSTDTQYF.

The CDR3: CASSPRAGRNTGELFF. The CDR3 nucleotides are TGTGCCAGCAGCCCACGAGCGGGGAGGAACACCGGGGAGCTGTTTTTT. The chain couples TRBV4-2 to TRBJ2-2, with 7 bases identical to TRBD2. Germline CDR1 reads LGHNA; CDR2 reads YNFKEQ. J gave up 1 base and V 4 bases, and 6 bases lay outside the gene matches. The CDR3 covers 16 residues.

This chain joins TRBV12-3 or TRBV12-4 and TRBJ1-2; tentative D call: TRBD1 (6 bases). The CDR3 runs to 19 residues. Trimming removed 6 bases from V and 4 bases from J, with 30 bases in between. The CDR3 loop reads CASRPSRRGFPLDGYGYTF. The CDR3, as DNA: TGTGCCAGCAGGCCTTCTCGAAGGGGGTTTCCCTTAGACGGCTATGGCTACACCTTC.

The chain links TRBV9 to TRBJ1-5; D remains unclear. V was shortened by 0 bases and J by 4 bases, with 5 bases between the two germline ends. There are 13 residues in the CDR3. Germline V lookup: CDR1 SGDLS, CDR2 YYNGEE. CDR3 coding DNA: TGTGCCAGCAGCGTAGGATGGAATCAGCCCCAGCATTTT. Its protein product is CASSVGWNQPQHF.

The chain has TRBV5-5 and TRBJ1-1; D not certain. There are 15 residues in the CDR3. Looked up from germline, CDR1 is SGHKS and CDR2 is YYEKEE (reference sequence). Trimming removed 0 bases at V and 0 bases at J, with 9 bases between. The DNA for the CDR3 is TGTGCCAGCAGCTTGGCAGGATACATGAACACTGAAGCTTTCTTT. The encoded protein is CASSLAGYMNTEAFF.

The chain links TRBV19 to TRBJ2-5, with TRBD2 identical over 11 bases. The CDR3 consists of 16 residues. Germline lookup yields CDR1 LNHDA and CDR2 SQIVND (reference sequence). V was pared by 5 bases and J by 5 bases, with 10 bases of the junction left unmatched. CDR3 sequence (DNA): TGTGCCAGTAGTGCTCAAACTAGCGGGAGTTTGGAGACCCAGTACTTC. Translation: CASSAQTSGSLETQYF.

Concerning this clonotype: The junction departs from germline at one end; a sequencing error may be responsible. The V and J genes are TRBV29-1 and TRBJ2-1, with 12 bases that match TRBD2. CDR1 is SQVTM and CDR2 is ANQGSEA in the germline V gene. The CDR3 is 15 residues long. The DNA for the CDR3 is TGCAGCGTAGCGAACGGACTAGCGGGGTACAATGAGCAGTTATTC. It codes for CSVANGLAGYNEQLF.

The chain carries TRBV4-1 and TRBJ2-7; perhaps TRBD2 as D (5 bases). Germline loops: CDR1 MGHRA, CDR2 YSYEKL. The V gene lost 1 base and the J gene lost 7 bases, with 17 bases spanning the gap. The CDR3 is 15 residues long. The CDR3 region has the DNA TGCGCCAGCAGCCAAGGAGCTAGCTCGAACAGTGAGCAGTACTTC. Amino acid sequence: CASSQGASSNSEQYF.

This clonotype was detected a few times. The V gene is TRBV9, the J gene TRBJ2-5; D remains unclear. With the DNA end fitting TRBJ2-7 better, the J assignment may be wrong. Germline CDR1 is SGDLS and CDR2 is YYNGEE. The CDR3 consists of 13 residues. Here the CDR3 reads CASSVGPRSEQYF. CDR3 DNA: TGTGCCAGCAGCGTAGGTCCGCGGAGCGAGCAGTACTTC.

V and J are TRBV7-9 and TRBJ2-4; 8 bases align to TRBD2. The J call may be mistaken, given a closer DNA end match to TRBJ2-7. CDR3 size: 15 residues. The germline V gene has CDR1 SEHNR and CDR2 FQNEAQ (reference sequence). The CDR3 loop is CASSLRRAGAYEQYF. The CDR3, as DNA: TGTGCCAGCAGCTTGCGACGAGCGGGAGCCTACGAGCAGTACTTC.

V is TRBV28 and J is TRBJ1-1; no reliable D call. The CDR3 has 11 amino acids. The V gene's germline CDR1 is MDHEN and CDR2 SYDVKM. Trimming cost V 11 bases and J 3 bases, with 10 bases left between them. In DNA, the CDR3 is TGTGCCGTACGGCGTGACACTGAAGCTTTCTTT. It encodes CAVRRDTEAFF.

The rearrangement links TRBV7-2 to TRBJ1-3; D is ambiguous. V lost 3 bases to trimming and J lost 0 bases, with 9 bases between them. The CDR3 has 15 residues. Germline V gene data show CDR1 as SGHTA and CDR2 as FQGNSA. CDR3 in DNA: TGTGCCAGCAGCTTCGGGCATACCTCTGGAAACACCATATATTTT. Protein: CASSFGHTSGNTIYF.

The J gene is TRBJ1-4, the V gene TRBV12-3 or TRBV12-4, with 7 positions matching TRBD1. Trimming at V came to 6 bases and at J to 8 bases, leaving 6 bases not matched to a gene. This CDR3 spans 13 amino acids. The CDR3 protein is CASRYTGVEKLFF. The DNA for the CDR3 is TGTGCCAGCAGGTATACAGGGGTCGAAAAACTGTTTTTT.

Worth noting for this clonotype: Compared with germline, one end of the junction differs, possibly owing to a read error. V and J are TRBV20-1 and TRBJ1-1, with a possible D match to TRBD1 (5 bases). The CDR3 covers 14 residues. Looked up from germline, CDR1 is DFQATT and CDR2 is SNEGSKA (reference sequence). The CDR3: CSARETVPNAEAFF. In nucleotides, the CDR3 is TGCAGTGCTAGGGAGACAGTTCCGAACGCTGAAGCTTTCTTT.

The chain joins TRBV18 to TRBJ2-7; 14 nucleotides align to TRBD2. With V trimmed by 4 bases and J by 0 bases, 8 bases remained unmatched. CDR3 length: 18 amino acids. CDR1 is KGHSH, CDR2 LQKENI, per germline. CDR3 loop: CASSRTGTSGGSSYEQYF. Here the CDR3 DNA reads TGTGCCAGCTCACGGACCGGGACTAGCGGGGGTAGCTCCTACGAGCAGTACTTC.

This rearrangement joins TRBV30 to TRBJ1-2; TRBD1 is a possible D gene (5 bases). The ends were cut back, 6 bases at V and 0 bases at J, with 14 bases in the middle. CDR1 is GTSNPN and CDR2 is SVGIG in the germline V gene (reference sequence). This CDR3 comprises 14 residues. The CDR3 coding sequence is TGTGCCTGTAAAAACAGGAACTCTAACTATGGCTACACCTTC. Encoded protein: CACKNRNSNYGYTF.

This rearrangement joins TRBV12-3 or TRBV12-4 to TRBJ2-6; D not certain. V was trimmed by 6 bases and J by 0 bases, leaving 6 bases between them. This CDR3 is 14 amino acids long. As DNA, the CDR3 is TGTGCCAGCAGATGGGTCTCTGGGGCCAACGTCCTGACTTTC. Amino acid sequence: CASRWVSGANVLTF.

V is TRBV7-9 and J is TRBJ2-5; D unclear. CDR3 size: 14 residues. CDR1 SEHNR and CDR2 FQNEAQ come from the germline V gene (reference sequence). With 3 bases removed from V and 11 bases from J, the gap between germline ends came to 19 bases. The CDR3 coding sequence is TGTGCCAGCAGCTTGTTACAAAACTACAATGAGCAGTACTTC. Its translation is CASSLLQNYNEQYF.

This clonotype appeared a few times. The rearrangement uses TRBV6-5 and TRBJ2-7, with 8 bases that match TRBD2. The CDR3 covers 15 residues. Germline CDR1 and CDR2: MNHEY and SVGAGI. V lost 5 bases and J lost 2; bases outside the gene matches: 8. The CDR3 is CASSPNSGITYEQYF. CDR3 nucleotides: TGTGCCAGCAGTCCTAATAGCGGGATCACCTACGAGCAGTACTTC.

This chain joins TRBV6-1 and TRBJ1-4; D may be TRBD1 (5 bases). Germline V lookup: CDR1 MNHNS, CDR2 SASEGT. The CDR3 is made up of 15 amino acids. Between the trimmed V and J ends, which lost 1 base and 0 bases, there was a span of 6 bases. The CDR3 here is CASSEVGATNEKLFF. For the CDR3, the DNA is TGTGCCAGCAGTGAAGTAGGGGCAACTAATGAAAAACTGTTTTTT.

This sequence joins TRBV20-1 and TRBJ1-1; TRBD1 matches at 9 bases. The CDR3 has 14 residues. Germline CDR1 is DFQATT and CDR2 is SNEGSKA (reference sequence). The CDR3 sequence: CSAFGGQGRTEAFF. The DNA of the CDR3 is TGCAGCGCATTCGGGGGACAGGGAAGAACTGAAGCTTTCTTT.

This clonotype was observed a few times. The chain combines TRBV20-1 with TRBJ2-7; either TRBD1 or TRBD2 may supply D (5 bases each). The germline V gene encodes CDR1 DFQATT and CDR2 SNEGSKA (reference sequence). The V and J ends lost 8 bases and 1 base respectively, with 12 bases between them. The CDR3 loop spans 12 amino acids. CDR3: CSCRDLSYEQYF. The CDR3 coding sequence is TGCAGTTGCCGGGACCTTTCCTACGAGCAGTACTTC.